A single sample gave rise to the 4 T cell receptor beta chains below, sequenced in a study of shared clonotypes between healthy human individuals. In the naive CD8 group, cells lacked CD45RO and were positively selected for CCR7, so terminally differentiated effector memory CD45RA+ cells were left out. The data were produced by immunoSEQ multiplex PCR, yet TCRdb's version contains in-frame clones alone and is incomplete. The sample consists of about 580,000 clones, roughly 98% of them appearing once. The material sequenced was naive CD8+ T cells sorted from blood. The receptors here all came from a man in his thirties or forties in good health.

The rearrangement uses TRBV7-3 and TRBJ2-7; D is unresolved. The CDR3 totals 12 residues. The germline V and J ends were trimmed by 4 bases and 5 bases, with 9 bases remaining between them. The germline gives CDR1 SGHTA, CDR2 FQGTGA. This CDR3 reads CASSSPTNEQYF. CDR3 bases: TGTGCCAGCAGCTCCCCGACAAACGAGCAGTACTTC.

The chain carries TRBV11-3 and TRBJ2-7; maybe TRBD2 (6 bases). Germline CDR1 and CDR2: SGHNT and YENEEA. CDR3 size: 15 residues. V gave up 5 bases and J gave up 0 bases, with 14 bases separating them. As DNA, the CDR3 is TGTGCCAGCAGCGCAGGACGGGAGAGCTCCTACGAGCAGTACTTC. Protein: CASSAGRESSYEQYF.

This clone was counted once. The J gene is TRBJ1-2, the V gene TRBV27; perhaps TRBD1 as D (6 bases). The ends were cut back, 3 bases at V and 8 bases at J, with 10 bases in the middle. The CDR3 sequence is 12 residues long. From germline, CDR1 is MNHEY and CDR2 SMNVEV (reference sequence). The CDR3 nucleotides are TGTGCCAGCAGTTTCAGGGGATGGGGCTACACCTTC. It encodes CASSFRGWGYTF.

The chain recombines TRBV29-1 with TRBJ2-1, with D possibly being TRBD1 (5 bases). The CDR3 is 13 amino acids. CDR1 is SQVTM and CDR2 is ANQGSEA in the germline V gene. Trimming shortened V by 7 bases and J by 7 bases, and 17 bases separated the two germline ends. CDR3 bases: TGCAGCGCCGAGGTTGTCAGGGCTAATGAGCAGTTCTTC. It is translated as CSAEVVRANEQFF.